A single sample is the source of the 19 T cell receptor beta chains below, sequenced in a study of T cells in women clearing cervical HPV infection. Produced via immunoSEQ multiplex PCR; TCRdb's table is partial and in-frame only. The sample includes 31,000 or so clones. The source material was blood buffy coat. These receptors originate from a woman between 18 and 70 years old with a cervical HPV16 infection that either progressed to CIN3+ or cleared (not recorded which).

Concerning this clone itself: The CDR3 is cut off 3 residues early in the read; its end comes from the germline J gene. J is TRBJ2-1 and V is TRBV11-2; 10 bases are a match to TRBD2. Looked up from germline, CDR1 is SGHAT and CDR2 is FQNNGV. The CDR3 sequence is 15 residues long. Trimming at V came to 1 base and at J to 5 bases, leaving 2 bases not matched to a gene. CDR3 sequence reads: CASSLGTSGNNEQFF. CDR3 DNA, as far as it was read: TGTGCCAGCAGCTTAGGGACTAGCGGAAACAATGAG.

As to this clone: The CDR3 end falls 3 residues outside the read, so it is completed with the germline J gene. The rearrangement uses TRBV18 and TRBJ1-5; 8 bases fit TRBD1. Germline V gene data show CDR1 as KGHSH and CDR2 as LQKENI. The V gene end was trimmed by 3 bases and the J gene end by 3 bases; junction bases not matched to a gene: 1. The CDR3 totals 14 residues. CDR3 in amino acids: CASSPDRDNQPQHF. Partial CDR3 DNA: TGTGCCAGCTCACCGGACAGGGACAATCAGCCC.

About this clone itself: The read gets to within 3 residues of the CDR3 end, and the germline J gene fills in the rest. The chain joins TRBV29-1 to TRBJ2-3; the D gene could be TRBD1 or TRBD2 (5 bases each). The germline CDR1 and CDR2 sequences are SQVTM and ANQGSEA. The CDR3 totals 13 residues. The CDR3 sequence is CSVEFQGGETQYF. Incomplete CDR3 DNA: TGCAGCGTTGAATTCCAGGGTGGGGAGACG.

To note about this clone: The read finishes 3 residues shy of the CDR3 end, and the germline J gene is used to complete it. The genes are TRBV7-3 and TRBJ2-1; perhaps TRBD1 as D (6 bases). Trimming shortened V by 2 bases and J by 9 bases, and 17 bases separated the two germline ends. CDR1 SGHTA and CDR2 FQGTGA come from the germline V gene. The CDR3 loop spans 15 amino acids. The covered CDR3 bases are TGTGCCAGCAGCTTAGGTACAGGGAACCAAGGTGAG. This translates into CASSLGTGNQGE. The entire CDR3 sequence reads CASSLGTGNQGEQFF.

Regarding this clone: Read coverage stops 3 residues before the CDR3 terminus; the germline J gene supplies the remainder. J is TRBJ1-4 and V is TRBV28; TRBD1 aligns across 9 bases. Trimming at V came to 6 bases and at J to 5 bases, leaving 7 bases not matched to a gene. The CDR3 sequence is 15 residues long. Germline CDR1 is MDHEN and CDR2 is SYDVKM. Partial CDR3 DNA: TGTGCCAGCAGGCGTCCCGGGACAGGGAATGAAAAA. It translates to CASRRPGTGNEK. The CDR3 in full is CASRRPGTGNEKLFF.

A word on this clone: The CDR3 extends 3 residues past the end of the read, so its final part is completed from the germline J gene. The chain couples TRBV5-6 to TRBJ2-7; 8 bases match TRBD1. CDR1 is SGHDT and CDR2 is YYEEEE in the germline V gene. Trimming cost V 1 base and J 0 bases; bases outside gene matches: 3. The CDR3 totals 15 residues. The sequenced part of the CDR3 DNA is TGTGCCAGCAGCTTGCCTACAGGGGGCTCCTACGAG. This sequence encodes CASSLPTGGSYE. The whole CDR3 reads CASSLPTGGSYEQYF.

As concerns this clone: Coverage ceases 3 residues before the CDR3 finishes, and the germline J gene fills in the end. The chain has TRBV7-2 and TRBJ1-1, with D unclear. Germline V gene data show CDR1 as SGHTA and CDR2 as FQGNSA. The CDR3 runs 13 residues. The chain's CDR3 is CASSLEGAHIAFF. The DNA read from the CDR3 is TGTGCCAGCAGCTTAGAGGGTGCTCACATA.

Concerning this clone: The read ends 3 residues before the CDR3 terminus; that terminus is restored from the germline J gene. V usage is TRBV18 and J usage is TRBJ1-5; no reliable D call. CDR1 is KGHSH, CDR2 LQKENI, per germline. The CDR3 has 16 amino acids. V was cut by 3 bases and J by 9 bases, with 21 bases left in between. The chain's CDR3 is CASSPLRGDYSLPQHF. CDR3 bases read: TGTGCCAGCTCACCTTTGAGAGGAGACTATAGCTTGCCC.

CDR3 in amino acids: CSARKGSVNTEAFF. The sequenced CDR3 bases are TGCAGTGCTAGAAAGGGGAGCGTGAACACTGAA. This chain links TRBV20-1 with TRBJ1-1; TRBD1 might be the D (5 bases). The read falls 3 residues short of the CDR3 end, and the missing part is taken from the germline J gene. This CDR3 comprises 14 residues. Germline V gene sequence: CDR1 DFQATT, CDR2 SNEGSKA (reference sequence). V gave up 2 bases and J gave up 0 bases, with 10 bases separating them.

As to this clone: Read coverage stops 3 residues before the CDR3 terminus; the germline J gene supplies the remainder. The chain has TRBV30 and TRBJ1-2; maybe TRBD1 (6 bases). The germline CDR1 and CDR2 sequences are GTSNPN and SVGIG (reference sequence). The CDR3 extends over 12 amino acids. The CDR3 bases that were read are TGTGCCTGGAGACTCTCAGGGGCGGGC. The encoded protein is CAWRLSGAG. The CDR3, in full, reads CAWRLSGAGYTF.

As to this clone: The DNA ends 3 residues before the CDR3 does, and the rest of the CDR3 is filled in from the germline J gene. This rearrangement joins TRBV20-1 to TRBJ2-7; 7 bases fit TRBD2. Per the germline V gene, CDR1 is DFQATT and CDR2 is SNEGSKA (reference sequence). With 4 bases clipped from V and 6 bases from J, the junction kept 15 bases outside the gene matches. CDR3 length: 15 amino acids. CDR3 protein: CSAIPRTRSLPEQYF. The DNA read from the CDR3 is TGCAGTGCTATTCCCCGGACTAGGAGTTTACCCGAG.

For this clone: The CDR3 goes on 3 residues after the read ends, and that part is filled in from the germline J gene. This chain connects TRBV19 to TRBJ2-3; 10 nucleotides align to TRBD2. The CDR3 consists of 13 residues. Germline values: CDR1 LNHDA, CDR2 SQIVND (reference sequence). The part of the CDR3 DNA that was read is TGTGCCACCAGCGGGCTAGCGGGGGAGACG. Translating it yields CATSGLAGET. The CDR3 as a whole reads CATSGLAGETQYF.

On this clone: The CDR3 end lies 3 residues beyond the end of the read and is filled in from the germline J gene. The genes are TRBV18 and TRBJ1-2; D gene unclear. V gave up 3 bases and J gave up 2 bases, with 13 bases separating them. The CDR3 extends over 15 amino acids. The germline V gene encodes CDR1 KGHSH and CDR2 LQKENI. The CDR3: CASSPDSVGNYGYTF. The sequenced part of the CDR3 DNA is TGTGCCAGCTCACCGGACTCGGTGGGGAACTATGGC.

Worth noting for this clone: Read coverage stops 3 residues before the CDR3 terminus; the germline J gene supplies the remainder. The V and J genes are TRBV29-1 and TRBJ2-7; 13 bases map to TRBD2. This CDR3 is built from 13 residues. From germline, CDR1 is SQVTM and CDR2 ANQGSEA. The junction had 3 bases not matched to a gene; V was cut back by 6 bases and J by 4 bases. This CDR3 reads CSVRTSGSYEQYF. The DNA read from the CDR3 is TGCAGCGTCCGGACTAGCGGGAGTTACGAG.

A remark on this clone: The read comes to an end 3 residues before the CDR3 does, leaving the germline J gene to fill in the end. The chain has TRBV20-1 and TRBJ2-3, with 10 bases that match TRBD2. J lost 4 bases, V lost 1 base, and 5 bases had no gene match. Per germline, CDR1 DFQATT and CDR2 SNEGSKA (reference sequence). The CDR3 spans 15 residues. The sequenced CDR3 bases are TGCAGTGCTAGAGTGCTAGCGGGAGCTCCAGATACG. It specifies CSARVLAGAPDT. The entire CDR3 protein reads CSARVLAGAPDTQYF.

CDR3 bases read: TGTGCCAGCTCACCGTTCCAGGGGGCGCGAGGGGCCAACGTC. It specifies CASSPFQGARGANV. The full CDR3 protein is CASSPFQGARGANVLTF. The rearrangement links TRBV18 to TRBJ2-6; 8 nucleotides agree with TRBD1. From the germline J gene comes the end of the CDR3, since the read stops 3 residues before it. The CDR3 runs to 17 residues. V was clipped by 3 bases and J by 4 bases; unmatched bases: 8. Looked up from germline, CDR1 is KGHSH and CDR2 is LQKENI.

The CDR3 DNA, read in part, is TGTGCCAGCAGGCGCACAGGGGGGACCAATAACTATGGC. Translation: CASRRTGGTNNYG. From start to end, the CDR3 is CASRRTGGTNNYGYTF. This chain uses TRBV28 with TRBJ1-2, with TRBD1 matching 8 bases. The read terminates 3 residues before the CDR3 end, so the remaining end is supplied by the germline J gene. CDR1 and CDR2 (germline): MDHEN, SYDVKM. Losses at the gene ends were 6 bases for V and 1 base for J; bases not matched to a gene: 10. CDR3 length: 16 amino acids.

Worth noting for this clone: One end of the junction varies from germline; a read error may be responsible. The CDR3 goes on 3 residues after the read ends, and that part is filled in from the germline J gene. The J gene is TRBJ1-6, the V gene TRBV4-2, with TRBD1 matching over 10 bases. Germline CDR1 is LGHNA and CDR2 is YNFKEQ. CDR3 length equals 15 residues. The part of the CDR3 DNA that was read is TGCGCCAGCAGCCCGGGACAGGGGTCTAATTCACCC. As protein: CASSPGQGSNSP. From start to end, the CDR3 is CASSPGQGSNSPLHF.

With respect to this clone: The DNA ends 3 residues before the CDR3 does, and the rest of the CDR3 is filled in from the germline J gene. The J gene is TRBJ1-1, the V gene TRBV30; 8 bases agree with TRBD1. The CDR3 runs to 13 residues. Looked up from germline, CDR1 is GTSNPN and CDR2 is SVGIG (reference sequence). The part of the CDR3 DNA that was read is TGTGCCTGGAGAGAGCAGGGGGCCGGGAAA. Protein product: CAWREQGAGK. The complete CDR3 protein is CAWREQGAGKAFF. The full variable domain, with the rest looked up from reference TRBV30 and TRBJ1-1, is SQTIHQWPATLVQPVGSPLSLECTVEGTSNPNLYWYRQAAGRGLQLLFYSVGIGQISSEVPQNLSASRPQDRQFILSSKKLLLSDSGFYLCAWREQGAGKAFFGQGTRLTVV.